The 12 T cell receptor beta chains below all came from one sample that was sequenced in a study of response to subunit inactivated influenza vaccine. MiXCR was run by TCRdb on the RT-PCR reads, yielding one entry per CDR3 protein. The table includes roughly 460,000 distinct CDR3 sequences, approximately 11% detected once. The source material was PBMCs from blood, sampled roughly 46 days after vaccination. The source of these receptors is a man aged 45-65 years who received an inactivated influenza vaccine.

The chain has TRBV12-3 or TRBV12-4 and TRBJ2-7, with 7 positions matching TRBD2. This CDR3 is built from 16 residues. Trimming at V came to 6 bases and at J to 7 bases, leaving 18 bases not matched to a gene. The CDR3 sequence is CASSLAPGGSAREQYF. CDR3 DNA: TGTGCCAGCAGCCTCGCCCCGGGCGGGAGTGCTAGAGAGCAGTACTTC.

This clonotype was seen at least ten times. This chain joins TRBV12-3 or TRBV12-4 and TRBJ2-7, with D possibly matching TRBD1 (6 bases). This CDR3 has 13 amino acids. V gave up 10 bases and J gave up 3 bases, with 16 bases separating them. The CDR3 nucleotides read TGTGCCACCGCCGGGACACCGGTCTACGAGCAGTACTTC. Amino acid sequence: CATAGTPVYEQYF.

The chain carries TRBV29-1 and TRBJ1-1; a possible D gene is TRBD1 (5 bases). CDR1 SQVTM and CDR2 ANQGSEA come from the germline V gene. This CDR3 has 13 residues. The V and J ends lost 5 bases and 3 bases respectively, with 13 bases between them. For the CDR3, the DNA is TGCAGCGTTCGCCCCCGGGGCTACACTGAAGCTTTCTTT. This codes for CSVRPRGYTEAFF.

This clonotype was counted only a few times. The V and J genes are TRBV5-1 and TRBJ2-3; possible D gene TRBD2, 5 bases. CDR1 is SGHRS and CDR2 is YFSETQ in the germline V gene. V lost 4 bases to trimming and J lost 2 bases, with 8 bases between them. The CDR3 extends over 13 amino acids. The DNA for the CDR3 is TGCGCCAGCAGCACGACTATCACAGATACGCAGTATTTT. It yields the protein CASSTTITDTQYF.

In its sample, this clonotype was seen many times. The chain is built from TRBV5-1 and TRBJ2-7, with no clear D. Germline CDR1 SGHRS, CDR2 YFSETQ. Trimming stripped 0 bases from V and 3 bases from J, with 13 bases between. The length of the CDR3 is 15 residues. In DNA form, the CDR3 reads TGCGCCAGCAGCTTGGGCGGTCAGGCCCTCTACGAGCAGTACTTC. Protein product: CASSLGGQALYEQYF.

This chain connects TRBV11-1 to TRBJ2-1; D ambiguous. The CDR3 spans 14 residues. Germline assignment: CDR1 SGHAT and CDR2 FQDESV (reference sequence). V lost 0 bases to trimming and J lost 6 bases, with 9 bases between them. The CDR3 nucleotides read TGTGCCAGCAGCTTAGCCTCTGAGGTCAATGAGCAGTTCTTC. This translates into CASSLASEVNEQFF.

Only a few counts were recorded for this clonotype. This rearrangement joins TRBV7-2 to TRBJ2-7, with no clear D. This CDR3 is built from 14 residues. Trimming took 3 bases from V and 0 from J, leaving 9 bases between them. The germline V gene encodes CDR1 SGHTA and CDR2 FQGNSA. CDR3 bases: TGTGCCAGCAGCTTTAGGCGGAGCTCCTACGAGCAGTACTTC. Its protein product is CASSFRRSSYEQYF.

This clonotype has just a few counts. The rearrangement joins TRBV6-2 or TRBV6-3 to TRBJ1-1, with 9 bases identical to TRBD1. CDR1 is MNHEY, CDR2 SVGEGT, per germline. The CDR3 sequence is 15 residues long. J lost 1 base, V lost 2 bases, and 2 bases had no gene match. DNA of the CDR3: TGTGCCAGCAGTTACCCGGACAGGGGGAACACTGAAGCTTTCTTT. The encoded protein is CASSYPDRGNTEAFF.

The J gene is TRBJ2-7, the V gene TRBV5-1; 9 bases agree with TRBD2. The trim removed 0 bases at V and 3 bases at J, leaving 7 bases unmatched. Looked up from germline, CDR1 is SGHRS and CDR2 is YFSETQ. The CDR3 has 16 residues. Here the CDR3 reads CASSLEATSGYYEQYF. The CDR3 DNA follows: TGCGCCAGCAGCTTGGAAGCGACTAGCGGTTACTACGAGCAGTACTTC.

This chain connects TRBV12-3 or TRBV12-4 to TRBJ2-1, with TRBD2 as a possible D gene (5 bases). Trimming took 0 bases from V and 12 from J, leaving 15 bases between them. There are 14 residues in the CDR3. This CDR3 is CASSLALSGLGQFF. In DNA form, the CDR3 reads TGTGCCAGCAGTTTAGCGCTGAGCGGTTTGGGGCAGTTCTTC.

The CDR3 DNA reads as TGTGCCAGCAGCGTAGGTCGGGACAATGAGCAGTTCTTC. It encodes CASSVGRDNEQFF. V is TRBV9 and J is TRBJ2-1; D is unresolved. This CDR3 has 13 residues. CDR1 and CDR2 from the germline V gene are SGDLS and YYNGEE. The V end lost 0 bases, the J end lost 5 bases, and 6 bases lay between the germline ends.

The chain carries TRBV7-9 and TRBJ2-3; D unresolved. The germline V gene encodes CDR1 SEHNR and CDR2 FQNEAQ (reference sequence). V was trimmed by 8 bases and J by 2 bases, leaving 5 bases between them. The CDR3 length is 11 residues. CDR3 amino acids: CASGNTDTQYF. In nucleotides, the CDR3 is TGTGCCAGCGGGAACACAGATACGCAGTATTTT. Drawing the rest from reference TRBV7-9 and TRBJ2-3, the complete variable domain is DTGVSQNPRHKITKRGQNVTFRCDPISEHNRLYWYRQTLGQGPEFLTYFQNEAQLEKSRLLSDRFSAERPKGSFSTLEIQRTEQGDSAMYLCASGNTDTQYFGPGTRLTVL.